This TCR beta chain comes out of a study of OX40 agonist ivuxolimab in advanced cancers. Regarding the research as a whole: Ivuxolimab, which targeted the costimulatory receptor OX40 (CD134), was an agonistic, fully human IgG2 monoclonal antibody. Intravenous ivuxolimab was administered to patients every 2 weeks at six dose levels: 0.01, 0.1, 0.3, 1.5, 3 and 10 mg/kg. Of the approximately 50 dose-escalation patients, hepatocellular carcinoma was present in some 19, melanoma in roughly 15, renal cell carcinoma in 9 and head and neck cancer in 9. In the dose-escalation cohort, nearly 85% of patients were male, and the mean age was 60 years with a range of 23 to 79. Prior anti-PD-1, anti-PD-L1 or anti-CTLA-4 therapy was permitted, and checkpoint inhibitors had been received by roughly 42% of dose-escalation patients. Partial responses occurred in three dose-escalation patients: two with cutaneous melanoma and one with hepatocellular carcinoma. Peripheral TCRbeta sequencing was intended to test whether TCR sequence diversity was altered and clonal T-cell expansion was caused by ivuxolimab. The paper covers the monotherapy dose-escalation part of the phase I ivuxolimab trial, which included N = 52 patients.

Genomic DNA was extracted from sorted cells for sequencing of the TCRbeta CDR3 region. The immunoSEQ Assay was used for sequencing of TCRbeta CDR3 regions. The clones in this table, taken by TCRdb from immuneACCESS, are in-frame only. Not every clone is retained; where verified, under half of the shortfall comes from an unresolved V gene, and the cause of the rest is unknown. Here the sample has around 60,000 clones; 75% to 90% occur a single time. The ten largest make up about 2% of the sample. Comment on this clone: Its cognate antigen has yet to be identified. Base qualities are missing; no much larger clone stands one base away.

The junction carries 10 bases between V and J, which are trimmed by 0 bases and 0 bases respectively. The germline V gene supplies CDR1 SGHRS and CDR2 YFSETQ. The CDR3 measures 16 amino acids from cysteine to phenylalanine. The retained sequence is limited to the CDR3, 48 bases, with the frame set at the first base. The trial excluded patients who had a history of autoimmune disease or who were on systemic immunosuppression. Peripheral blood for TCR sequencing was drawn from every dose cohort at baseline, at cycle 4 day 1 and at cycle 7 day 1. The samples were drawn from a first-in-human, open-label, multicenter phase I dose-escalation trial of ivuxolimab. The trial enrolled adults with locally advanced or metastatic head and neck squamous cell, hepatocellular, melanoma or renal cell carcinoma. CD4+ and CD8+ T cells were sorted separately from peripheral blood before TCR sequencing. Overall study outcomes, separate from this receptor: Antigen specificity was not determined for the clonally expanded peripheral T cells. Partial responders in the 0.1-3.0 mg/kg groups had among the lowest normalized peripheral clonal expansion, especially among CD8+ T cells. Low levels of normalized T-cell clonal expansion were also shown by some nonresponding patients. Clonal expansion of both CD4+ and CD8+ blood T cells was observed from baseline to week 6 at doses 0.1 to 3.0 mg/kg. On average, CD8+ T cells showed more expanded clones than CD4+ T cells after ivuxolimab.

Sequenced here: CD4+ or CD8+ T cells sorted from blood, sampled in a trial of the OX40 agonist ivuxolimab. The TCR was taken from an adult with an advanced solid tumor such as melanoma, head and neck, liver or kidney cancer. Recombination connected TRBV5-1 to TRBJ1-3; the D region possibly corresponds to TRBD1 (6 bases align). The DNA sequence is given as TGCGCCAGCAGCTTGGCAAGGACAGACTCTGGAAACACCATATATTTT. It codes for CASSLARTDSGNTIYF.